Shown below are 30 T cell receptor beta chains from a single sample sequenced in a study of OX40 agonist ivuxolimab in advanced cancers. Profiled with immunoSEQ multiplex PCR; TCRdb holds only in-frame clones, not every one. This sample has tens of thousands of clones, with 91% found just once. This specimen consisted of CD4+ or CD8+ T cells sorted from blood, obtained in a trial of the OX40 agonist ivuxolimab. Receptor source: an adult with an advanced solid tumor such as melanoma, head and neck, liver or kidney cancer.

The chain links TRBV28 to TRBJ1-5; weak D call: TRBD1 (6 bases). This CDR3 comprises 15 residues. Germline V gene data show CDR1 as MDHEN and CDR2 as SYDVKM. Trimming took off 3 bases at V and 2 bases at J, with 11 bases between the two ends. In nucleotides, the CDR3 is TGTGCCAGCAGTTTTTCAGGGGCCGGCAATCAGCCCCAGCATTTT. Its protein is CASSFSGAGNQPQHF.

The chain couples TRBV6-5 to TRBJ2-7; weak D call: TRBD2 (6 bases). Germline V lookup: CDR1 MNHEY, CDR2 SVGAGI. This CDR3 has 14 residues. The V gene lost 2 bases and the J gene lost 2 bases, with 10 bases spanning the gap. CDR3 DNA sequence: TGTGCCAGCAGTTACGGGACTTTTACCTACGAGCAGTACTTC. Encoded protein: CASSYGTFTYEQYF.

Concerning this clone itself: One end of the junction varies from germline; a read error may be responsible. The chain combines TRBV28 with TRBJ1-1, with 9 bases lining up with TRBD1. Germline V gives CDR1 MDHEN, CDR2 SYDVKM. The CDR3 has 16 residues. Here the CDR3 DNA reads TGTGCCAGCAGTGCATACTTACAGGGGGCGCCCACTGAAGCTCTCTTT. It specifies CASSAYLQGAPTEALF.

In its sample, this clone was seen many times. The chain's CDR3 is CASSGSQESGDQPQHF. CDR3 bases: TGTGCCAGCAGTGGGAGTCAGGAGTCTGGGGATCAGCCCCAGCATTTT. This chain joins TRBV2 and TRBJ1-5; D call uncertain. The V end lost 4 bases, the J end lost 5 bases, and 18 bases lay between the germline ends. Germline assignment: CDR1 SNHLY and CDR2 FYNNEI. The CDR3 has 16 residues.

CDR3 nucleotide sequence: TGTGCCAGCAGCTTAATGGGGGGAGGAACTGAAGCTTTCTTT. It is translated as CASSLMGGGTEAFF. This chain links TRBV11-2 with TRBJ1-1; D perhaps matches TRBD1 (5 bases). The CDR3 has 14 residues. Germline CDR1 is SGHAT and CDR2 is FQNNGV. V lost 2 bases to trimming and J lost 5 bases, with 12 bases between them.

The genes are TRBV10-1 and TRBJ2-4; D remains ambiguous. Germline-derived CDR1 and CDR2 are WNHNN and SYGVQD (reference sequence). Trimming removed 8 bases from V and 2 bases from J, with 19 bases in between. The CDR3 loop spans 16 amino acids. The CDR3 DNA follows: TGCGCCAGCCTCGTATGGGTGGGAAGGACCAAAAACATTCAGTACTTC. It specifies CASLVWVGRTKNIQYF.

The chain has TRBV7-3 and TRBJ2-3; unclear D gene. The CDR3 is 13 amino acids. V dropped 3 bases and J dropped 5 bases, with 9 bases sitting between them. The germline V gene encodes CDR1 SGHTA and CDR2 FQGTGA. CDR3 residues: CASSFKVQDTQYF. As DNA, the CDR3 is TGTGCCAGCAGCTTCAAGGTCCAAGATACGCAGTATTTT.

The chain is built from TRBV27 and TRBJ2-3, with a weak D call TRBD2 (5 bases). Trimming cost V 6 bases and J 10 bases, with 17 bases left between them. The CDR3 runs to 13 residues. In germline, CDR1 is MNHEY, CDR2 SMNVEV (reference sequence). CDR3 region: CASSRGTLTSQYF. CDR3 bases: TGTGCCAGCAGCCGGGGTACGCTCACTTCGCAGTATTTT.

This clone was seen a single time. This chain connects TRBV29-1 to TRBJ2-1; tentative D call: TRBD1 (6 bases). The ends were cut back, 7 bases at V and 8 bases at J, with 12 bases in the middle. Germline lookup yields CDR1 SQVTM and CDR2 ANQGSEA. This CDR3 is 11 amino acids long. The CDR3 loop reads CSAQGNDEQFF. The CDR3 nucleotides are TGCAGCGCACAGGGAAACGATGAGCAGTTCTTC.

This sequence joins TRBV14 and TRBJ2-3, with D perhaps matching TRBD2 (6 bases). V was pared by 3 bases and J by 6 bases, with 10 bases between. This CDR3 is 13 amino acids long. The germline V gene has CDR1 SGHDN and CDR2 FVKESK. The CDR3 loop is CASSHTRGDTQYF. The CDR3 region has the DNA TGTGCCAGCAGCCATACCCGGGGGGATACGCAGTATTTT.

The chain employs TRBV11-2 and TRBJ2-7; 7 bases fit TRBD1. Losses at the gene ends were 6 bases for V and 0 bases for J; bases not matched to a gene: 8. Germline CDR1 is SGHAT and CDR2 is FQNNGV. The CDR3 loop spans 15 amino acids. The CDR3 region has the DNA TGTGCCAGCAGTTACAGCAGGGACAGCTCCTACGAGCAGTACTTC. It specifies CASSYSRDSSYEQYF.

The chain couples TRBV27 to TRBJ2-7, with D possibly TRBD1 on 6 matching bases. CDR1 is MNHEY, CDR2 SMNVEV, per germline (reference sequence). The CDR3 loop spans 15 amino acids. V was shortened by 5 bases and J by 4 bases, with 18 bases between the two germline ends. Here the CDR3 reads CASSPTSTGYYEQYF. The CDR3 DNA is TGTGCCAGCAGTCCAACCTCGACAGGCTATTACGAGCAGTACTTC.

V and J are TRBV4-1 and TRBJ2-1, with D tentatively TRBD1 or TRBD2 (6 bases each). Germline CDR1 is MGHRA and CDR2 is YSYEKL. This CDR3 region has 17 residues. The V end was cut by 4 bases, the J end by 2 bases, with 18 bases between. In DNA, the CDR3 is TGCGCCAGCAGCCTCCAAGAAGGGGGGAAGGCCTACAATGAGCAGTTCTTC. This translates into CASSLQEGGKAYNEQFF.

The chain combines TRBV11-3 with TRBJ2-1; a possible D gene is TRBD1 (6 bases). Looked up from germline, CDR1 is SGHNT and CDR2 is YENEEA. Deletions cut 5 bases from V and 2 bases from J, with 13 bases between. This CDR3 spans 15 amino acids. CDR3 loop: CASSLTRGPYNEQFF. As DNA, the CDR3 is TGTGCCAGCAGCCTCACCAGGGGACCCTACAATGAGCAGTTCTTC.

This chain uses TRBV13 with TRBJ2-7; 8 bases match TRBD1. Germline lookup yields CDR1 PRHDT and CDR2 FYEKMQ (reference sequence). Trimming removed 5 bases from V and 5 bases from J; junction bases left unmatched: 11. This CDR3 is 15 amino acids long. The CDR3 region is CASSAGGQGAHEQYF. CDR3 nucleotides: TGTGCCAGCAGCGCCGGAGGGCAGGGGGCTCACGAGCAGTACTTC.

This chain's CDR3 is CASSTTGQGIDGYTF. The CDR3 DNA sequence: TGTGCCAGCAGTACAACGGGACAGGGAATCGATGGCTACACCTTC. This sequence joins TRBV27 and TRBJ1-2, with TRBD1 matching over 9 bases. From germline, CDR1 is MNHEY and CDR2 SMNVEV (reference sequence). CDR3 length: 15 residues. V shed 5 bases and J 6 bases; nucleotides not matched to a gene: 10.

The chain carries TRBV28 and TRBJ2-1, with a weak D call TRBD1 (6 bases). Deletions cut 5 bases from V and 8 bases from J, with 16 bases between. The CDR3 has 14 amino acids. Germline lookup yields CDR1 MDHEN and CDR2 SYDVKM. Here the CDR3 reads CASSPTPGTHEQFF. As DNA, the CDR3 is TGTGCCAGCAGTCCTACCCCCGGGACACATGAGCAGTTCTTC.

CDR3: CASSPRVAYSNQPQHF. The CDR3 coding sequence is TGTGCCAGTAGTCCGCGGGTAGCTTATAGCAATCAGCCCCAGCATTTT. The rearrangement links TRBV19 to TRBJ1-5; D unresolved. Germline V gene lookup returns CDR1 LNHDA and CDR2 SQIVND (reference sequence). The CDR3 extends over 16 amino acids. The V and J ends lost 5 bases and 0 bases respectively, with 14 bases between them. Looking up the rest from reference TRBV19 and TRBJ1-5 gives the full variable domain: DGGITQSPKYLFRKEGQNVTLSCEQNLNHDAMYWYRQDPGQGLRLIYYSQIVNDFQKGDIAEGYSVSREKKESFPLTVTSAQKNPTAFYLCASSPRVAYSNQPQHFGDGTRLSIL.

The CDR3 region is CAISESAGGDGYTF. In nucleotides, the CDR3 is TGTGCCATCAGTGAGTCTGCGGGGGGCGATGGCTACACCTTC. The gene calls are TRBV10-3 and TRBJ1-2; a weak D match, TRBD1 (6 bases). V was cut by 0 bases and J by 6 bases, with 11 bases left in between. The CDR3 consists of 14 residues. Germline CDR1 reads ENHRY; CDR2 reads SYGVKD.

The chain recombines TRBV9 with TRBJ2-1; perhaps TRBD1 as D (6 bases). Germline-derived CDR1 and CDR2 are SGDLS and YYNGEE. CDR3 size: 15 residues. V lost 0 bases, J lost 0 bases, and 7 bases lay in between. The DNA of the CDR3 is TGTGCCAGCAGCGTAGAGGGGGTCTCCTACAATGAGCAGTTCTTC. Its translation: CASSVEGVSYNEQFF.

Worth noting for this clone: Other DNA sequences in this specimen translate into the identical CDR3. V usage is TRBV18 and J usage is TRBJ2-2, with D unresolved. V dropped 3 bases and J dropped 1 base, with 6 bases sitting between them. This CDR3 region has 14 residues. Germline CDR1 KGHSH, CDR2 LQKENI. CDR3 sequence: CASSPPVNTGELFF. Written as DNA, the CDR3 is TGTGCCAGCTCACCCCCGGTGAACACCGGGGAGCTGTTTTTT. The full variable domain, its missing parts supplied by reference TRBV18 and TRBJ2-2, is NAGVMQNPRHLVRRRGQEARLRCSPMKGHSHVYWYRQLPEEGLKFMVYLQKENIIDESGMPKERFSAEFPKEGPSILRIQQVVRGDSAAYFCASSPPVNTGELFFGEGSRLTVL.

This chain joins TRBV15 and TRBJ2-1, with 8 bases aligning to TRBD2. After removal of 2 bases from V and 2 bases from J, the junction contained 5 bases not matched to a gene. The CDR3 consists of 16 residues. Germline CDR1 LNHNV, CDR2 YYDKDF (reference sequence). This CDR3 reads CATSRPEREPYNEQFF. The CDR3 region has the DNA TGTGCCACCAGCAGACCCGAGCGGGAGCCCTACAATGAGCAGTTCTTC.

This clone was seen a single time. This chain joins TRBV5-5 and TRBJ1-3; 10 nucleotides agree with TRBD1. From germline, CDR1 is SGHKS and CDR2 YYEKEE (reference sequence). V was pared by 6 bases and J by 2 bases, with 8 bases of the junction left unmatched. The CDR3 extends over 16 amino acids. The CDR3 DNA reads TGTGCCAGCACCGGGGGACAGGGGATTGCTGGAAACACCATATATTTT. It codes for CASTGGQGIAGNTIYF.

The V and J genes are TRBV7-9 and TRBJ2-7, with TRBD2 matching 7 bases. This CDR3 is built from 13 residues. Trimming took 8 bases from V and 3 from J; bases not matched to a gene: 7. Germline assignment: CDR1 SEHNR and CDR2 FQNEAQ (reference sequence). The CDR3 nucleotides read TGTGCCAGCTGCCGGGGGGTGGGCTACGAGCAGTACTTC. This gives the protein CASCRGVGYEQYF.

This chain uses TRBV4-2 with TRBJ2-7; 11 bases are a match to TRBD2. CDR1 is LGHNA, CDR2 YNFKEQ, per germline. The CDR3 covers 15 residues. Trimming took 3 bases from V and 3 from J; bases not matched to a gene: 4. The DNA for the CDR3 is TGTGCCAGCAGCCAGGCTCTAGCGGGAGGCTACGAGCAGTACTTC. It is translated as CASSQALAGGYEQYF.

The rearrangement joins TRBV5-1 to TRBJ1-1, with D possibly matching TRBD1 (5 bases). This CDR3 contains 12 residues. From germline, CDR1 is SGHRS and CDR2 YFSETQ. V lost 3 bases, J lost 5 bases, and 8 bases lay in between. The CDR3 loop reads CASSSGVTEAFF. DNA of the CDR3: TGCGCCAGCAGCTCGGGGGTAACTGAAGCTTTCTTT.

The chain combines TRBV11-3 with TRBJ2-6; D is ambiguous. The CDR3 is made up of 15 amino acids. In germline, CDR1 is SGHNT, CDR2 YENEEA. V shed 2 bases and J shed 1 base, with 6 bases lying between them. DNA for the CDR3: TGTGCCAGCAGCTTAACTTTGTCTGGGGCCAACGTCCTGACTTTC. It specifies CASSLTLSGANVLTF.

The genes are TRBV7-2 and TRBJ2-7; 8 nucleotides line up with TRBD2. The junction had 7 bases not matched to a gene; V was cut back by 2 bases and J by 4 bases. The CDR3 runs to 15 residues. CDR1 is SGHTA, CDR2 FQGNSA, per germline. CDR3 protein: CASSLHGRAGYEQYF. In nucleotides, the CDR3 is TGTGCCAGCAGCTTACACGGGAGGGCCGGGTACGAGCAGTACTTC.

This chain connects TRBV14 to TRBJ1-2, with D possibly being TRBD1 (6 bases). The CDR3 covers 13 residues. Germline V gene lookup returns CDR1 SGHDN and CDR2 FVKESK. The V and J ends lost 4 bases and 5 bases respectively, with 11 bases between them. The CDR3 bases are TGTGCCAGCAGCCCGACAACAGGGTATGGCTACACCTTC. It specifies CASSPTTGYGYTF. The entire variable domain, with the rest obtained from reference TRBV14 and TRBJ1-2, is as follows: EAGVTQFPSHSVIEKGQTVTLRCDPISGHDNLYWYRRVMGKEIKFLLHFVKESKQDESGMPNNRFLAERTGGTYSTLKVQPAELEDSGVYFCASSPTTGYGYTFGSGTRLTVV.

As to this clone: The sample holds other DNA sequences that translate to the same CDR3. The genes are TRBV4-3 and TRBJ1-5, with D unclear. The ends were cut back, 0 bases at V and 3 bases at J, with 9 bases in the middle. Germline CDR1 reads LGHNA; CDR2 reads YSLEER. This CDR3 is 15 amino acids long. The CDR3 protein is CASSQDRVLNQPQHF. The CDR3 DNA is TGCGCCAGCAGCCAAGATCGGGTCCTCAATCAGCCCCAGCATTTT.